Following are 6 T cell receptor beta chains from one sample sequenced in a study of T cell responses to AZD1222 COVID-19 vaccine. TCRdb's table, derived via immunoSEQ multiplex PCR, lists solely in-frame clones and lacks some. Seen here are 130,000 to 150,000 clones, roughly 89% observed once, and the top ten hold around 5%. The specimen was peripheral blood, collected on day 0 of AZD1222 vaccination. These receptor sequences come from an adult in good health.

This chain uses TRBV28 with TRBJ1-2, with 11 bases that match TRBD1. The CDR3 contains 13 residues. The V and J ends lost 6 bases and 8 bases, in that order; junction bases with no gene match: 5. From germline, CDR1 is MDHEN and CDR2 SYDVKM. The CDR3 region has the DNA TGTGCCAGCAGGCCCGGGGACAGGGGGGGCTACACCTTC. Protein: CASRPGDRGGYTF.

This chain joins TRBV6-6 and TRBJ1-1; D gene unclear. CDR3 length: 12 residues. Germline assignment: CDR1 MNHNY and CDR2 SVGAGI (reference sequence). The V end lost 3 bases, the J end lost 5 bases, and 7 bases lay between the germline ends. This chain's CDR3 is CASSYDSTEAFF. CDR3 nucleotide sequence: TGTGCCAGCAGTTATGATTCGACTGAAGCTTTCTTT.

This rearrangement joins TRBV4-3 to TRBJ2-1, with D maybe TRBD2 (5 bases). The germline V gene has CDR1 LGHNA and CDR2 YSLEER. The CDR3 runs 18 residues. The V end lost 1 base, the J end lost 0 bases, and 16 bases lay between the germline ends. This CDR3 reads CASSQVRASRSSYNEQFF. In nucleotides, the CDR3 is TGCGCCAGCAGCCAAGTCCGGGCTAGCCGAAGCTCCTACAATGAGCAGTTCTTC.

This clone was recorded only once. CDR3 bases: TGTGCCAGCAGCGTACTTTGGACAGATACGCAGTATTTT. This encodes CASSVLWTDTQYF. The chain uses TRBV9 and TRBJ2-3; D unresolved. The germline gives CDR1 SGDLS, CDR2 YYNGEE. V gave up 1 base and J gave up 3 bases, with 6 bases separating them. The length of the CDR3 is 13 residues. The whole variable domain, filled in from reference TRBV9 and TRBJ2-3, reads DSGVTQTPKHLITATGQRVTLRCSPRSGDLSVYWYQQSLDQGLQFLIQYYNGEERAKGNILERFSAQQFPDLHSELNLSSLELGDSALYFCASSVLWTDTQYFGPGTRLTVL.

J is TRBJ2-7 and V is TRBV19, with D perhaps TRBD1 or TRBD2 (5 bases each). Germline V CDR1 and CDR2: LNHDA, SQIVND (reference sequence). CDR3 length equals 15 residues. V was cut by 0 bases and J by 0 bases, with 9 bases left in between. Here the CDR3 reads CASSIDGTNSYEQYF. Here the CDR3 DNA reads TGTGCCAGTAGTATAGATGGGACGAACTCCTACGAGCAGTACTTC.

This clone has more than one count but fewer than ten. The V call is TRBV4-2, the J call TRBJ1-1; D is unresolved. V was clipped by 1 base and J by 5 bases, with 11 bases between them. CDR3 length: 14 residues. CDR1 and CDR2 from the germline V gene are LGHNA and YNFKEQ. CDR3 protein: CASSQVSGRTEAFF. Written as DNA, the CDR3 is TGTGCCAGCAGCCAAGTCTCGGGGAGGACTGAAGCTTTCTTT.